The rows below give T cell receptor beta chains drawn from one sample of a study of T cells in Graves' hyperthyroidism and ophthalmopathy. A single record per CDR3 protein comes from TCRdb applying MiXCR to the multiplex PCR reads. The sample has 730,000 or so distinct CDR3 sequences; under 20% are singletons. Sequencing input: blood. The origin of the receptors is a woman between 50 and 59 years old with Graves' hyperthyroidism that later progressed to Graves' ophthalmopathy. The CDR3 runs from the conserved cysteine through the conserved F or W.

>TRBV6-1
CASSVAARFSSPLHF
>TRBV3-1
CASSESPAATNEKLFF
>TRBV7-3
CASSPGGQGILDGYTF
>TRBV5-6
CASSLGWGQASYEQYF
>TRBV9
CASSVGARGGTDTQYF
>TRBV4-2
CASSQAGYGGELFF
>TRBV20-1
CSVSSPMNTEAFF
>TRBV18
CASSPRAGTANTEAFF
>TRBV7-8
CASSLVPRRGNEQFF
>TRBV6-1
CAGLPAGFVTDTQYF
>TRBV29-1
CSVVGDGTYGYTF
>TRBV12-5
CASGLAQGSNNEQFF
>TRBV4-2
CASSQRSTEGGSETQYF
>TRBV30
CAWSGWTGAPYEQYF
>TRBV20-1
CSASPPGAGEKLFF
>TRBV7-8
CASSLAPTETNYGYTF
>TRBV6-1
CASSEVRGRTEAFF
>TRBV7-3
CASSRTGATNEKLFF
>TRBV7-2
CASRPTDNNSPLHF
>TRBV20-1
CSARSGRNEQFF
>TRBV15
CATSRDGGNEKLFF
>TRBV10-1
CASSELGSGGTSSQFF